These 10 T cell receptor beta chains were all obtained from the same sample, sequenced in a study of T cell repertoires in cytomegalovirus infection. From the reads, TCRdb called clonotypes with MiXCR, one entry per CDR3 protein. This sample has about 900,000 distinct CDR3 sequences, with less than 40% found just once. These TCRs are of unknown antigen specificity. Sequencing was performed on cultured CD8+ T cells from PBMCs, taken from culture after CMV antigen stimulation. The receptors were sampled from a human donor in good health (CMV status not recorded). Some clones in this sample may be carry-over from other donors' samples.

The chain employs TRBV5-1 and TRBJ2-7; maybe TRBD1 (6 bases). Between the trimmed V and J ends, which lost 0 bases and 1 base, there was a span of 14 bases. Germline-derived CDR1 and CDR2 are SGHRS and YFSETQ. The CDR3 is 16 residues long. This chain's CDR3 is CASSLGRGHLSYEQYF. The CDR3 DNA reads TGCGCCAGCAGCTTGGGCAGGGGACATCTATCCTACGAGCAGTACTTC.

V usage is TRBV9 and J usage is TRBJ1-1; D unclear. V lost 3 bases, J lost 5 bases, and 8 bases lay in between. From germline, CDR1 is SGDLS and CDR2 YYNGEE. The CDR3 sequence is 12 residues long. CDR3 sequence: CASSARLTEAFF. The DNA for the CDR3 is TGTGCCAGCAGCGCGAGGTTAACTGAAGCTTTCTTT.

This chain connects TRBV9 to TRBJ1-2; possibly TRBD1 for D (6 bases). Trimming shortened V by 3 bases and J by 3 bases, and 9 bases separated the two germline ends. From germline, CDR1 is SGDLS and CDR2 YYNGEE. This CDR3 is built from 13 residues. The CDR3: CASSEWTDYGYTF. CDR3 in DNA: TGTGCCAGCAGCGAATGGACAGACTATGGCTACACCTTC.

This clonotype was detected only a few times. The CDR3 loop is CASSLVRQGASSYEQYV. CDR3 DNA sequence: TGTGCCAGCAGTTTAGTTCGTCAGGGGGCCAGCTCCTACGAGCAGTACGTC. The rearrangement joins TRBV28 to TRBJ2-7, with TRBD1 identical over 8 bases. Trimming cost V 2 bases and J 0 bases; bases outside gene matches: 9. This CDR3 comprises 17 residues. Germline V CDR1 and CDR2: MDHEN, SYDVKM.

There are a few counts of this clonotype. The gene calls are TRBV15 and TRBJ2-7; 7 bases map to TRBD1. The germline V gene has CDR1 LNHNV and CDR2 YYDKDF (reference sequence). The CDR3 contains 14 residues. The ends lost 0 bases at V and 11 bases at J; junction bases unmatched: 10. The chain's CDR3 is CATSRDLGQLRKYF. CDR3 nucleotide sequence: TGTGCCACCAGCAGAGATCTGGGACAGCTAAGAAAGTACTTC.

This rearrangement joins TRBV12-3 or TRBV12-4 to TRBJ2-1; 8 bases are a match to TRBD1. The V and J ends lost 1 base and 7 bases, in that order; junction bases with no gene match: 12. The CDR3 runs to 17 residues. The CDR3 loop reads CASSLVYAGGALNEQFF. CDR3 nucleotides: TGTGCCAGCAGTTTAGTGTACGCAGGGGGCGCCCTGAATGAGCAGTTCTTC.

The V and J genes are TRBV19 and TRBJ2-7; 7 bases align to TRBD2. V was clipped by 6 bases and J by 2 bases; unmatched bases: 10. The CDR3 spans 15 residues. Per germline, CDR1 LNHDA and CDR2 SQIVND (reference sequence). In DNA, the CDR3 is TGTGCCAGTAGCCCTGCGGGGGACGTCGCCTACGAGCAGTACTTC. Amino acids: CASSPAGDVAYEQYF.

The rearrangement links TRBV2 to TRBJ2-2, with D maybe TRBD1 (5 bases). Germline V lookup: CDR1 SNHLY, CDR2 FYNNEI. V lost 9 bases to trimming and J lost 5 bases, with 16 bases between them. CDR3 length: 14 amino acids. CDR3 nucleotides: TGTGCCAGTCAAGTGGACCCAGGGACCGGGGAGCTGTTTTTT. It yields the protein CASQVDPGTGELFF.

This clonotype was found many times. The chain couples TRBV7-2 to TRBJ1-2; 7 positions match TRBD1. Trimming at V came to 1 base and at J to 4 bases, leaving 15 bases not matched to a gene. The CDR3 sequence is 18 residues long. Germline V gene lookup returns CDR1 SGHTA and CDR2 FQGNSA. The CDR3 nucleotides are TGTGCCAGCAGCTTAGTAGTGAGGGGGCGCGACGGAACCTATGGCTACACCTTC. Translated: CASSLVVRGRDGTYGYTF.

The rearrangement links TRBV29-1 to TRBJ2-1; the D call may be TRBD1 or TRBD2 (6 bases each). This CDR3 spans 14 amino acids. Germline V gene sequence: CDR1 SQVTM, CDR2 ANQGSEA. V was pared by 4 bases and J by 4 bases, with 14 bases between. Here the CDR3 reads CSVGAGGGYNEQFF. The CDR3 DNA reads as TGCAGCGTTGGGGCCGGGGGCGGATACAATGAGCAGTTCTTC.